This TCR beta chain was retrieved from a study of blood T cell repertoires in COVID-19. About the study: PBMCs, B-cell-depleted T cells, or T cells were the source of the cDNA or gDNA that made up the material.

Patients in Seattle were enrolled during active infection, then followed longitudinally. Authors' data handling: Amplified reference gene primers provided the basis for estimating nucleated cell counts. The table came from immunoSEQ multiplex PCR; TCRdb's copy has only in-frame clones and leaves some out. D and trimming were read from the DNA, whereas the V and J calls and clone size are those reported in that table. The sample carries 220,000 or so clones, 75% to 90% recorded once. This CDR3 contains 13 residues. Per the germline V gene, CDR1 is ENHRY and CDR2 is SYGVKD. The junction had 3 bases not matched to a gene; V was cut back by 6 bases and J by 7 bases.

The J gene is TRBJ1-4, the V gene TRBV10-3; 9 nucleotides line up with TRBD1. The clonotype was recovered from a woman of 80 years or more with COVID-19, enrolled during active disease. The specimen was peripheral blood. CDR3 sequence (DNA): TGTGCCATCAGCGACAGGGGGTTTGAAAAACTGTTTTTT. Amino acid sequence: CAISDRGFEKLFF.